This note documents a single T cell receptor beta chain sequence. The same CDR3 also results from other DNA sequences found in this sample. The CDR3 sequence is 12 residues long. The junction had 0 bases not matched to a gene; V was cut back by 4 bases and J by 4 bases. The V gene's germline CDR1 is MDHEN and CDR2 SYDVKM. TCRdb's table, derived via immunoSEQ multiplex PCR, lists solely in-frame clones and lacks some. Here the sample spans about 270,000 clones, more than 80% being singletons. The data derive from a study of blood T cell repertoires in COVID-19. Participants' reported clinical history set cohort assignment.

The clonotype comes from a woman under 40 with acute COVID-19. The rearrangement uses TRBV28 and TRBJ2-7; 8 bases are a match to TRBD2. The sample taken for sequencing was PBMCs or T cells enriched from blood (not recorded which). CDR3 loop: CASSSGGYEQYF. CDR3 nucleotides: TGTGCCAGCAGTTCGGGGGGGTACGAGCAGTACTTC.